These T cell receptor beta chains were read from a single sample in a study of blood T cell repertoires in COVID-19. Repertoires were generated with immunoSEQ multiplex PCR, while TCRdb's copy carries only in-frame clones and drops some. Among 250,000 to 350,000 clones listed, 75% to 90% were seen once. The sequenced sample was peripheral blood. These receptors were taken from an older woman with acute or convalescent COVID-19. Each CDR3 is given with its conserved first and last residue. Fields, in order: CDR3 protein, CDR3 DNA, J gene, D gene, clone size, V gene. The D gene is left open where the match is weak. Rows give clone size only sometimes, using once, few, many, or a class for an expanded clone.

CDR3aa: CASLRGGSYEQYF
CDR3nt: TGTGCCAGCCTAAGGGGGGGTAGCTACGAGCAGTACTTC
j_gene: TRBJ2-7
d_gene: NA
abundance: NA
v_gene: TRBV7-8

CDR3aa: CASSLSTGQKDTQYF
CDR3nt: TGTGCCAGCAGCCTTTCGACAGGGCAGAAAGATACGCAGTATTTT
j_gene: TRBJ2-3
d_gene: TRBD1
abundance: NA
v_gene: TRBV7-9

CDR3aa: CASSPSSGSTDTQYF
CDR3nt: TGTGCCAGCAGCCCCTCTAGCGGGAGCACAGATACGCAGTATTTT
j_gene: TRBJ2-3
d_gene: TRBD2
abundance: NA
v_gene: TRBV4-2

CDR3aa: CASNPGQGNYGYTF
CDR3nt: TGTGCCAGCAATCCGGGACAGGGGAACTATGGCTACACCTTC
j_gene: TRBJ1-2
d_gene: TRBD1
abundance: NA
v_gene: TRBV27

CDR3aa: CASSVLPVEGADTGELFF
CDR3nt: TGTGCCAGCAGCGTACTCCCAGTTGAGGGGGCCGACACCGGGGAGCTGTTTTTT
j_gene: TRBJ2-2
d_gene: TRBD1
abundance: NA
v_gene: TRBV9

CDR3aa: CASSVSGGVPNEQFF
CDR3nt: TGTGCCAGCAGCGTTAGCGGGGGGGTCCCCAATGAGCAGTTCTTC
j_gene: TRBJ2-1
d_gene: TRBD2
abundance: once
v_gene: TRBV9

CDR3aa: CASSPGLAGAVRDTQHF
CDR3nt: TGCGCCAGCAGCCCCGGGTTAGCGGGAGCAGTTAGGGATACGCAGCATTTT
j_gene: TRBJ1-5
d_gene: NA
abundance: NA
v_gene: TRBV5-1

CDR3aa: CASSIRGTDIQYF
CDR3nt: TGTGCCAGCAGTATCAGGGGTACGGACATTCAGTACTTC
j_gene: TRBJ2-4
d_gene: NA
abundance: NA
v_gene: TRBV28

CDR3aa: CASSYPLAGTYEQYF
CDR3nt: TGTGCCAGCAGTTACCCTCTAGCGGGGACCTACGAGCAGTACTTC
j_gene: TRBJ2-7
d_gene: TRBD2
abundance: NA
v_gene: TRBV6-2/TRBV6-3

CDR3aa: CATSDLRQTSGRAPHEQFF
CDR3nt: TGTGCCACCAGTGATTTAAGGCAGACTAGCGGGAGGGCCCCCCATGAGCAGTTCTTC
j_gene: TRBJ2-1
d_gene: TRBD2
abundance: NA
v_gene: TRBV24-1

CDR3aa: CASSDTGNEQYF
CDR3nt: TGTGCCAGCAGTGATACGGGAAACGAGCAGTACTTC
j_gene: TRBJ2-7
d_gene: NA
abundance: NA
v_gene: TRBV6-1

CDR3aa: CASSPGGRTYEQYF
CDR3nt: TGTGCCAGCAGCCCAGGGGGGCGAACCTACGAGCAGTACTTC
j_gene: TRBJ2-7
d_gene: NA
abundance: NA
v_gene: TRBV9

CDR3aa: CASSFYRGLVELFF
CDR3nt: TGTGCCAGCAGTTTCTACAGGGGGCTGGTGGAGCTGTTTTTT
j_gene: TRBJ2-2
d_gene: TRBD1
abundance: NA
v_gene: TRBV6-2/TRBV6-3

CDR3aa: CASSQDADYGYTF
CDR3nt: TGCGCCAGCAGCCAAGATGCAGACTATGGCTACACCTTC
j_gene: TRBJ1-2
d_gene: NA
abundance: NA
v_gene: TRBV4-1

CDR3aa: CASSTRGTDYEQYF
CDR3nt: TGTGCCAGCAGCACTCGAGGGACAGACTACGAGCAGTACTTC
j_gene: TRBJ2-7
d_gene: TRBD1
abundance: NA
v_gene: TRBV9

CDR3aa: CASSKLETSGIDEQFF
CDR3nt: TGTGCCAGCAGCAAATTGGAGACTAGCGGGATCGATGAGCAGTTCTTC
j_gene: TRBJ2-1
d_gene: NA
abundance: few
v_gene: TRBV21-1

CDR3aa: CASSVLAGSGELFF
CDR3nt: TGTGCCAGCAGTGTACTAGCGGGTTCCGGGGAGCTGTTTTTT
j_gene: TRBJ2-2
d_gene: TRBD2
abundance: few
v_gene: TRBV2

CDR3aa: CASSTSGRILGGELFF
CDR3nt: TGTGCCAGCAGTACTAGCGGGAGAATTTTAGGCGGGGAGCTGTTTTTT
j_gene: TRBJ2-2
d_gene: TRBD2
abundance: NA
v_gene: TRBV27

CDR3aa: CSGGVYEQYF
CDR3nt: TGCAGCGGGGGGGTTTACGAGCAGTACTTC
j_gene: TRBJ2-7
d_gene: TRBD2
abundance: NA
v_gene: TRBV20-1

CDR3aa: CASSLDRGPGEQYF
CDR3nt: TGTGCCAGCAGCTTGGACAGGGGGCCGGGCGAGCAGTACTTC
j_gene: TRBJ2-7
d_gene: TRBD1
abundance: once
v_gene: TRBV7-2

CDR3aa: CASSLGGRARSPLHF
CDR3nt: TGCGCCAGCAGCTTGGGAGGCAGGGCCCGGTCACCCCTCCACTTT
j_gene: TRBJ1-6
d_gene: NA
abundance: NA
v_gene: TRBV5-1

CDR3aa: CSVALAATYYEQYF
CDR3nt: TGCAGCGTTGCCCTAGCGGCAACATACTACGAGCAGTACTTC
j_gene: TRBJ2-7
d_gene: TRBD2
abundance: NA
v_gene: TRBV29-1

CDR3aa: CASSQELDSLNGYTF
CDR3nt: TGTGCCAGCAGCCAAGAATTGGACAGCCTAAATGGCTACACCTTC
j_gene: TRBJ1-2
d_gene: NA
abundance: NA
v_gene: TRBV3-1/TRBV3-2

CDR3aa: CASSLPGYEQYF
CDR3nt: TGTGCCAGCAGTTTACCAGGCTACGAGCAGTACTTC
j_gene: TRBJ2-7
d_gene: NA
abundance: NA
v_gene: TRBV28

CDR3aa: CASSRPLEETQYF
CDR3nt: TGTGCCAGCAGCCGGCCGCTAGAAGAGACCCAGTACTTC
j_gene: TRBJ2-5
d_gene: NA
abundance: once
v_gene: TRBV5-4

CDR3aa: CASSQGTGVNYGYTF
CDR3nt: TGTGCCAGCAGCCAAGGGACAGGGGTAAACTATGGCTACACCTTC
j_gene: TRBJ1-2
d_gene: TRBD1
abundance: once
v_gene: TRBV4-2

CDR3aa: CASKDSTGWTNEQFF
CDR3nt: TGTGCCAGCAAGGATTCGACAGGTTGGACCAATGAGCAGTTCTTC
j_gene: TRBJ2-1
d_gene: NA
abundance: NA
v_gene: TRBV2

CDR3aa: CASSFTGGRNIQYF
CDR3nt: TGTGCCAGCAGTTTTACAGGGGGAAGAAACATTCAGTACTTC
j_gene: TRBJ2-4
d_gene: TRBD1
abundance: NA
v_gene: TRBV6-2/TRBV6-3

CDR3aa: CASSQGVDYGYTF
CDR3nt: TGTGCCAGCAGTCAAGGGGTTGACTATGGCTACACCTTC
j_gene: TRBJ1-2
d_gene: NA
abundance: few
v_gene: TRBV28

CDR3aa: CASSPRDRGRGEQFF
CDR3nt: TGTGCCAGCAGTCCGAGGGACAGGGGGCGTGGGGAGCAGTTCTTC
j_gene: TRBJ2-1
d_gene: TRBD1
abundance: NA
v_gene: TRBV6-2/TRBV6-3

CDR3aa: CASSPGIAGGTDTQYF
CDR3nt: TGTGCCAGCAGTCCCGGAATAGCGGGAGGCACAGATACGCAGTATTTT
j_gene: TRBJ2-3
d_gene: TRBD2
abundance: NA
v_gene: TRBV6-2/TRBV6-3

CDR3aa: CASSQGQGAYTEAFF
CDR3nt: TGTGCCAGCAGCCAGGGACAGGGGGCATACACTGAAGCTTTCTTT
j_gene: TRBJ1-1
d_gene: TRBD1
abundance: once
v_gene: TRBV4-2

CDR3aa: CASSQDLTVLRGYTF
CDR3nt: TGCGCCAGCAGCCAAGACCTGACAGTCCTTAGAGGCTACACCTTC
j_gene: TRBJ1-2
d_gene: NA
abundance: NA
v_gene: TRBV4-1

CDR3aa: CASSQDPAGDTTDTQYF
CDR3nt: TGTGCCAGCAGCCAAGATCCAGCGGGGGACACCACAGATACGCAGTATTTT
j_gene: TRBJ2-3
d_gene: TRBD2
abundance: NA
v_gene: TRBV14

CDR3aa: CASSPPNQPQHF
CDR3nt: TGTGCCAGCAGCCCTCCTAATCAGCCCCAGCATTTT
j_gene: TRBJ1-5
d_gene: NA
abundance: NA
v_gene: TRBV6-6

CDR3aa: CATRTGNNPNEKLFF
CDR3nt: TGTGCCACTCGGACAGGGAACAATCCCAATGAAAAACTGTTTTTT
j_gene: TRBJ1-4
d_gene: TRBD1
abundance: NA
v_gene: TRBV27

CDR3aa: CASSQAGIGEQYF
CDR3nt: TGCGCCAGCAGCCAAGCCGGGATCGGCGAGCAGTACTTC
j_gene: TRBJ2-7
d_gene: NA
abundance: NA
v_gene: TRBV4-1

CDR3aa: CASSVEGLPAYNEQFF
CDR3nt: TGTGCCAGCAGCGTAGAGGGACTCCCAGCCTACAATGAGCAGTTCTTC
j_gene: TRBJ2-1
d_gene: NA
abundance: NA
v_gene: TRBV9